Presented here are 2 T cell receptor beta chains from one specimen sequenced in a study of blood T cell repertoires in COVID-19. The method was immunoSEQ multiplex PCR; TCRdb's version includes in-frame clones alone and lacks a portion of them. The data show under 200,000 clones, with about 90% seen just once and around 7% held by the top ten. The sequencing sample was made of PBMCs or T cells enriched from blood (not recorded which). The receptors stem from a woman between 50 and 59 years old who had recovered from COVID-19.

This chain connects TRBV5-5 to TRBJ1-5; 10 bases match TRBD1. Germline trimming cut 4 bases from V and 3 bases from J; bases unmatched to any gene: 7. This CDR3 is built from 16 residues. The germline gives CDR1 SGHKS, CDR2 YYEKEE (reference sequence). CDR3 nucleotide sequence: TGTGCCAGCAGCCCCCAGGACAGGGGGAACAATCAGCCCCAGCATTTT. Translation: CASSPQDRGNNQPQHF.

The rearrangement uses TRBV3-1 (or the pseudogene TRBV3-2) and TRBJ2-1, with TRBD2 matching 12 bases. V dropped 9 bases and J dropped 7; count of bases not matched to a gene: 19. The germline gives CDR1 LGHDT, CDR2 YNNKEL (reference sequence). This CDR3 has 18 residues. The CDR3 spells CASSDHLAGGPALNEQFF. The CDR3, as DNA: TGTGCCAGTTCGGACCACCTAGCGGGAGGGCCCGCGTTGAATGAGCAGTTCTTC.